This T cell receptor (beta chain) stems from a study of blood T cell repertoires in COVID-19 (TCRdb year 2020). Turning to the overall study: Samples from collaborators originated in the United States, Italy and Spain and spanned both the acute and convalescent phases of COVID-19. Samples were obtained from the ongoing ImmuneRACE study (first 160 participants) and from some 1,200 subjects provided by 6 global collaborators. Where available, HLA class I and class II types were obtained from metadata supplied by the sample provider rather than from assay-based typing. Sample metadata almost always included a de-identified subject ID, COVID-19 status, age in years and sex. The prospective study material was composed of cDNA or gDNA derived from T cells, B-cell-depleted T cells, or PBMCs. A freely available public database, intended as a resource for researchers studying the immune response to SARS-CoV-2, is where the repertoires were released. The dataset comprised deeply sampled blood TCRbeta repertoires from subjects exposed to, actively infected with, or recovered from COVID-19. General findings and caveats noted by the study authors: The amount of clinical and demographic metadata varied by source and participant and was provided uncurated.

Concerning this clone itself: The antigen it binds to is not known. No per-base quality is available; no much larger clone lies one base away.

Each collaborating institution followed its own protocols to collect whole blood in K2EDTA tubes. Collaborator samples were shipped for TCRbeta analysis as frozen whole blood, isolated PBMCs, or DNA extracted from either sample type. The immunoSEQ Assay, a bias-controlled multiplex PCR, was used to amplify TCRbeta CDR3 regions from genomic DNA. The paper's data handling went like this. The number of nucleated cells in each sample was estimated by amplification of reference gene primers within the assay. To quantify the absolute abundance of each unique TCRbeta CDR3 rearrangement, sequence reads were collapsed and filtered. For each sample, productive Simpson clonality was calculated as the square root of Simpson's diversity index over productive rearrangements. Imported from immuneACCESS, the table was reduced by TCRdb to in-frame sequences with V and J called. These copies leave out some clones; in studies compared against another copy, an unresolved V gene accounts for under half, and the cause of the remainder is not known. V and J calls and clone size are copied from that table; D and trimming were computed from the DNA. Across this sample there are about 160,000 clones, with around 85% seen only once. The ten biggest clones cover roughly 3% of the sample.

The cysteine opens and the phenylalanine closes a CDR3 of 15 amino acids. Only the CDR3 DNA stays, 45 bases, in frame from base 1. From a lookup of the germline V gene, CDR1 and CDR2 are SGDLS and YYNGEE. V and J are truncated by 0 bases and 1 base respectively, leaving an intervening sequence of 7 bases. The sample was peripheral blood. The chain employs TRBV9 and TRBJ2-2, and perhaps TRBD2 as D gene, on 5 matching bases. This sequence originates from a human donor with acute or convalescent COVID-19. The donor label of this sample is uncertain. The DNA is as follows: TGTGCCAGCAGCGTAGGAGGGATGAACACCGGGGAGCTGTTTTTT. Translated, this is CASSVGGMNTGELFF. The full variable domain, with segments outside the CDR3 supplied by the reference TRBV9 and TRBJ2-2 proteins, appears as DSGVTQTPKHLITATGQRVTLRCSPRSGDLSVYWYQQSLDQGLQFLIQYYNGEERAKGNILERFSAQQFPDLHSELNLSSLELGDSALYFCASSVGGMNTGELFFGEGSRLTVL.